A single sample is the source of the 13 T cell receptor beta chains below, sequenced in a study of shared clonotypes between healthy human individuals. Sequencing was performed with immunoSEQ multiplex PCR; in TCRdb, only in-frame clones are kept and a portion is missing. The repertoire holds 2 million to 2.5 million clones, with roughly 94% as singletons. Sequenced material: naive CD4+ T cells sorted from blood. As to subset: CD45RA+ positively selected. These receptors originate from a man between 18 and 35 years old in good health.

The CDR3 bases are TGCGCCAGCAGCCCGACAGGGTACAATTCACCCCTCCACTTT. Its translation: CASSPTGYNSPLHF. The chain recombines TRBV4-1 with TRBJ1-6; 7 bases match TRBD1. In germline, CDR1 is MGHRA, CDR2 YSYEKL. With V trimmed by 4 bases and J by 7 bases, 4 bases remained unmatched. The CDR3 contains 14 residues.

On this clone itself: Different DNA sequences within this sample yield the same CDR3. V and J are TRBV2 and TRBJ1-2; 9 bases agree with TRBD1. Losses at the gene ends were 3 bases for V and 5 bases for J; bases not matched to a gene: 4. This CDR3 comprises 14 residues. The germline V gene has CDR1 SNHLY and CDR2 FYNNEI. CDR3 in DNA: TGTGCCAGCAGTGAGGACAGGGGAGGTTATGGCTACACCTTC. Amino acid sequence: CASSEDRGGYGYTF.

The chain couples TRBV9 to TRBJ2-1, with D unclear. The germline V and J ends were trimmed by 1 base and 0 bases, with 8 bases remaining between them. The CDR3 covers 15 residues. In germline, CDR1 is SGDLS, CDR2 YYNGEE. In DNA, the CDR3 is TGTGCCAGCAGCGTATCTGAGGCCTCCTACAATGAGCAGTTCTTC. It codes for CASSVSEASYNEQFF.

J is TRBJ1-2 and V is TRBV29-1; D may be TRBD1 (5 bases). Germline-derived CDR1 and CDR2 are SQVTM and ANQGSEA. Trimming took off 6 bases at V and 7 bases at J, with 15 bases between the two ends. The length of the CDR3 is 12 residues. The CDR3 DNA sequence: TGCAGCGTGTCGGACGGGGCCCGTGGCTACACCTTC. This codes for CSVSDGARGYTF.

This chain joins TRBV5-4 and TRBJ2-7; D might be TRBD1 (6 bases). With 4 bases removed from V and 3 bases from J, the gap between germline ends came to 11 bases. Germline CDR1 and CDR2: SGHNT and YYREEE (reference sequence). The CDR3 contains 13 residues. The CDR3 DNA is TGTGCCAGCAGCCAAACAGGGCACTACGAGCAGTACTTC. Amino acid sequence: CASSQTGHYEQYF.

The chain uses TRBV6-5 and TRBJ1-5, with 10 positions matching TRBD1. Germline lookup yields CDR1 MNHEY and CDR2 SVGAGI. V gave up 6 bases and J gave up 2 bases; unmatched junction bases: 4. The CDR3 has 15 residues. CDR3: CASRPTGGGNQPQHF. CDR3 DNA: TGTGCCAGCAGGCCGACAGGGGGCGGCAATCAGCCCCAGCATTTT.

The gene calls are TRBV12-5 and TRBJ1-6; a possible D gene is TRBD1 (6 bases). The ends were cut back, 1 base at V and 7 bases at J, with 8 bases in the middle. The CDR3 consists of 14 residues. The germline CDR1 and CDR2 sequences are LGHNT and FRNRAP. The CDR3 bases are TGTGCTAGTGGTTTGGGGACAGAGAATTCACCCCTCCACTTT. Amino acid sequence: CASGLGTENSPLHF.

This sequence joins TRBV27 and TRBJ1-2; 8 positions agree with TRBD1. Germline trimming cut 4 bases from V and 4 bases from J; bases unmatched to any gene: 2. CDR3 length: 13 amino acids. In germline, CDR1 is MNHEY, CDR2 SMNVEV (reference sequence). CDR3 in DNA: TGTGCCAGCAGTTCTACAGGGGGCTATGGCTACACCTTC. Translated, it gives CASSSTGGYGYTF.

The V call is TRBV5-6, the J call TRBJ1-5, with a tentative D call TRBD1 (5 bases). The CDR3 contains 16 residues. Per the germline V gene, CDR1 is SGHDT and CDR2 is YYEEEE. The V end was cut by 1 base, the J end by 4 bases, with 15 bases between. In nucleotides, the CDR3 is TGTGCCAGCAGCTTGAGACAGATATCTGTAAATCAGCCCCAGCATTTT. Translated, it gives CASSLRQISVNQPQHF.

The chain joins TRBV10-3 to TRBJ1-2, with 7 bases that match TRBD1. Germline CDR1 and CDR2: ENHRY and SYGVKD. The trim removed 2 bases at V and 7 bases at J, leaving 4 bases unmatched. CDR3 length: 13 amino acids. The CDR3 DNA reads as TGTGCCATCAGTGAGGGACAGGAAGGTGGCTACACCTTC. It yields the protein CAISEGQEGGYTF.

The V and J genes are TRBV9 and TRBJ1-6; D ambiguous. Germline V gives CDR1 SGDLS, CDR2 YYNGEE. V was cut by 1 base and J by 7 bases, with 12 bases left in between. CDR3 size: 15 residues. The CDR3 DNA reads TGTGCCAGCAGCGTATCCGAAGGGATGAATTCACCCCTCCACTTT. Its translation is CASSVSEGMNSPLHF.

The chain links TRBV10-3 to TRBJ2-7, with TRBD1 as a possible D gene (6 bases). V was trimmed by 3 bases and J by 7 bases, leaving 10 bases between them. Germline V gene data show CDR1 as ENHRY and CDR2 as SYGVKD. The CDR3 runs to 12 residues. The CDR3 coding sequence is TGTGCCATCAGTGAAAAAACAGGGGAGCAGTACTTC. It codes for CAISEKTGEQYF.

This chain connects TRBV5-5 to TRBJ2-7; 7 bases line up with TRBD1. V gave up 0 bases and J gave up 2 bases; unmatched junction bases: 5. The CDR3 has 15 amino acids. CDR1 is SGHKS and CDR2 is YYEKEE in the germline V gene (reference sequence). CDR3 DNA: TGTGCCAGCAGCTTGGCCCCGGGACAGACCTACGAGCAGTACTTC. The encoded protein is CASSLAPGQTYEQYF.